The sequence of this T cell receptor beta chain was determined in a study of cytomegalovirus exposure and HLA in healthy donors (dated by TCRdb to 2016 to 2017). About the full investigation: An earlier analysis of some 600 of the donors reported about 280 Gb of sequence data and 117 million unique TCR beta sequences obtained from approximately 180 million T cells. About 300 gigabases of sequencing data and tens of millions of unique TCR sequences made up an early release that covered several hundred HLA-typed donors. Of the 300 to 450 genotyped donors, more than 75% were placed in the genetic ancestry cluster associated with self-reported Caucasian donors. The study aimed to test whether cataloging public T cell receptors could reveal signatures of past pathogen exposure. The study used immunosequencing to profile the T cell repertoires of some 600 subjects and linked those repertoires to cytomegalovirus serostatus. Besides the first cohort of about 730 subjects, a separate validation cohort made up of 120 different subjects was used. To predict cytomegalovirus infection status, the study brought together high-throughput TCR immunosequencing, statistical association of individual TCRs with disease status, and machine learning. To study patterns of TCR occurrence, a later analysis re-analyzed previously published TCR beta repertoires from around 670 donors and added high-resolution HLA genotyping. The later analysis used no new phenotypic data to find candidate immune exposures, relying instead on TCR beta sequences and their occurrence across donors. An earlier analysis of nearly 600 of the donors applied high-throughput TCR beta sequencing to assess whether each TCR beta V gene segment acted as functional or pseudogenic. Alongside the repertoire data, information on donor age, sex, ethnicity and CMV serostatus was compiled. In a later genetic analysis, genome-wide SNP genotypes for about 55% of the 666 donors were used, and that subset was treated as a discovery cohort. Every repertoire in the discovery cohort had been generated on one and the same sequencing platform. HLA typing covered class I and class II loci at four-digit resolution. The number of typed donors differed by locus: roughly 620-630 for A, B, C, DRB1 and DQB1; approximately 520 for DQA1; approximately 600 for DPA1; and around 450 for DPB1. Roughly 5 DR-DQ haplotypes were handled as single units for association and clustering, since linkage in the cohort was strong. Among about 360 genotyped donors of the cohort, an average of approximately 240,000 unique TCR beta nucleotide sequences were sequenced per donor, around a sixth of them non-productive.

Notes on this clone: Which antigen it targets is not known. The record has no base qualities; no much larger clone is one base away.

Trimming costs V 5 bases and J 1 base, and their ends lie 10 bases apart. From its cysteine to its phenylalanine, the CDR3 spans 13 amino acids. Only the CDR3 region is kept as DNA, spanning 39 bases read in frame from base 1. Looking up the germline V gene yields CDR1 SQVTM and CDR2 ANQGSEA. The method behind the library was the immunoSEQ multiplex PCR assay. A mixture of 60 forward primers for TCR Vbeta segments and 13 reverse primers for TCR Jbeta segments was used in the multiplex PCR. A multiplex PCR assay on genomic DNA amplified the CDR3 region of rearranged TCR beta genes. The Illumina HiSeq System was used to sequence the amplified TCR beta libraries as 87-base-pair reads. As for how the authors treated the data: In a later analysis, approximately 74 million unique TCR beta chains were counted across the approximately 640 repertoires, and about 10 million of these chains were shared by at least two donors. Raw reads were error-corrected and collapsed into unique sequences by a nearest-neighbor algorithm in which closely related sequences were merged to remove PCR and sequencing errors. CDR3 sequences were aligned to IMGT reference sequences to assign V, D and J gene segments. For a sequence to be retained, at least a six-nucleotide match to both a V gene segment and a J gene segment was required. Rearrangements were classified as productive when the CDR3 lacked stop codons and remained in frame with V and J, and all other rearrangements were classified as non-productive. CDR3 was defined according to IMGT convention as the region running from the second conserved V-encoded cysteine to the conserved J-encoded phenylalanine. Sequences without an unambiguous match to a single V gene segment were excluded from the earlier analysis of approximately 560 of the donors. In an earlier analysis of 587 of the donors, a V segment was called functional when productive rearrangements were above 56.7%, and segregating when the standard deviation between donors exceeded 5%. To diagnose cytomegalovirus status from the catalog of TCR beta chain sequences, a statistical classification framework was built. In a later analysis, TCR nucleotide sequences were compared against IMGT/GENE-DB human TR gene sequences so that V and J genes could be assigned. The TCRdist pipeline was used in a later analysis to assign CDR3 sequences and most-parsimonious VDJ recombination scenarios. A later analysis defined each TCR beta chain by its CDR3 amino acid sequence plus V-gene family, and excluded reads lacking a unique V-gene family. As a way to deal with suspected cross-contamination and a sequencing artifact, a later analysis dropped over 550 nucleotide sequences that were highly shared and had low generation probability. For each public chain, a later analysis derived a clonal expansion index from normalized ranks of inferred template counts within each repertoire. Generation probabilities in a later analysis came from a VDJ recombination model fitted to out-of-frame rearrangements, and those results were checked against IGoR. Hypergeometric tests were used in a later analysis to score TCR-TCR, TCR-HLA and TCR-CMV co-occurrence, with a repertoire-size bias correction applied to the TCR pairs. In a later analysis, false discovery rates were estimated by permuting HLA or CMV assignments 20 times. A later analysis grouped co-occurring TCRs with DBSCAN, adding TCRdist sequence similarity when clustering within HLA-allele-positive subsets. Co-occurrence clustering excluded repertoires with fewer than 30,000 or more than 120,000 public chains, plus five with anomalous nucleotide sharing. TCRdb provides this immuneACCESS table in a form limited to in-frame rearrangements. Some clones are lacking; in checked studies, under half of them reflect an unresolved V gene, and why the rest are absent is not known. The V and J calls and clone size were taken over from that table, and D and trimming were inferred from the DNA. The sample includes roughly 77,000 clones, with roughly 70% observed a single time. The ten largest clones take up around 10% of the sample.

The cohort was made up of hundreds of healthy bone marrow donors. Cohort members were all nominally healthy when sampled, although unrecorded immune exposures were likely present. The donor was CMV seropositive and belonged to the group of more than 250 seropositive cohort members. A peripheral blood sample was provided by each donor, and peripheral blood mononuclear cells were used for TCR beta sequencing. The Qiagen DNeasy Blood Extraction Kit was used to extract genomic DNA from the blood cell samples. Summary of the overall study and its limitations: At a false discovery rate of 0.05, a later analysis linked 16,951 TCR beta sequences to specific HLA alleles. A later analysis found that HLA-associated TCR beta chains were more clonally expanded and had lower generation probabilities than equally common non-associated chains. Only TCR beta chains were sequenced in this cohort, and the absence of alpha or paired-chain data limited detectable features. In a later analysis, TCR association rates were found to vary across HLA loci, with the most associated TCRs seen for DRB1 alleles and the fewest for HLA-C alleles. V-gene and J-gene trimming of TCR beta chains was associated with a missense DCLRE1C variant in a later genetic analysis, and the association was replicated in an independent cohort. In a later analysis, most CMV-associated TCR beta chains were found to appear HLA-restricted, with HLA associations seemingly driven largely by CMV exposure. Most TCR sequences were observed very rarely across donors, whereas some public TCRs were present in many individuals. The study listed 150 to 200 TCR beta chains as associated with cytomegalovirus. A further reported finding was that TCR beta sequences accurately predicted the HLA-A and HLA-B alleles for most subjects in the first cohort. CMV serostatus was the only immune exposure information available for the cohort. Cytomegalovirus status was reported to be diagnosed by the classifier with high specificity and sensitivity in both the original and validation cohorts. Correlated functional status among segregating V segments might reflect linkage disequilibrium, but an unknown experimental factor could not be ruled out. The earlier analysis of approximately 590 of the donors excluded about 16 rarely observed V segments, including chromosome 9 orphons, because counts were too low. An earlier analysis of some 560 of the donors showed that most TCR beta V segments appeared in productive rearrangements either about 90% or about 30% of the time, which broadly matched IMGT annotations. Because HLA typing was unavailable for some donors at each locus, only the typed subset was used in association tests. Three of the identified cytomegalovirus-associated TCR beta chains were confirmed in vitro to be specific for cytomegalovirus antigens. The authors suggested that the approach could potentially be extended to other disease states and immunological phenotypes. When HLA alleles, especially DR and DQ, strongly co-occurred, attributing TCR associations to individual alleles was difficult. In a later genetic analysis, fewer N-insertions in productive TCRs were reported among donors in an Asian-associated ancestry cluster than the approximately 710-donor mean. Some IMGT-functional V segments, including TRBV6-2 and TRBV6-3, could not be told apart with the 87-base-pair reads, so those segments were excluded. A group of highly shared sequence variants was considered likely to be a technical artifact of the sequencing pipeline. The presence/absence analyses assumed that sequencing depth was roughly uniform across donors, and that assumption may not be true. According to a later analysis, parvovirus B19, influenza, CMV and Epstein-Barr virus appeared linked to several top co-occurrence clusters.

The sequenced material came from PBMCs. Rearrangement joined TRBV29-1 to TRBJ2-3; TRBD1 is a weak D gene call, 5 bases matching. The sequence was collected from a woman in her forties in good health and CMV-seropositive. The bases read TGCAGCGTTAGCAGGGTCGGCACAGATACGCAGTATTTT. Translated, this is CSVSRVGTDTQYF.